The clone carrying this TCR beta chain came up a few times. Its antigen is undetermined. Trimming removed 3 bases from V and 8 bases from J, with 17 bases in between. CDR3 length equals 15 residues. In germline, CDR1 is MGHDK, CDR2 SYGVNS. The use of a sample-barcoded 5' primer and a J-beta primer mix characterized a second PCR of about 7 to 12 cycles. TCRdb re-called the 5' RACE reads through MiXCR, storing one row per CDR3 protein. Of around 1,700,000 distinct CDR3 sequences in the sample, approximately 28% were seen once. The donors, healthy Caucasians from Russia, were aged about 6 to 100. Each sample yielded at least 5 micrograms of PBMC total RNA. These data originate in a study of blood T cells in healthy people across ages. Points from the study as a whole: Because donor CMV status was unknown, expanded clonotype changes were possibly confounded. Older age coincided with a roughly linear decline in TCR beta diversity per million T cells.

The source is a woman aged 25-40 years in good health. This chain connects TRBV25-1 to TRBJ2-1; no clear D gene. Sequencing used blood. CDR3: CASSDPQDAQYEQFF. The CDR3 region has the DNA TGTGCCAGCAGTGACCCCCAAGACGCTCAGTATGAGCAGTTCTTC.